This T cell receptor beta chain emerged from a study of Graves' ophthalmopathy and Graves' hyperthyroidism (dated by TCRdb to about 2018). Study-level background: Peripheral blood was collected at initial diagnosis, before any treatment. The study used signatures of the TCR beta repertoire to tell Graves' ophthalmopathy apart from Graves' hyperthyroidism and to predict which patients would progress to ophthalmopathy. In total, approximately 130 blood samples were TCR-sequenced: fewer than 50 ophthalmopathy, approximately 75 hyperthyroidism and some 17 hyperthyroidism-to-ophthalmopathy patients. To explore V-J signatures that distinguish ophthalmopathy from hyperthyroidism, a discovery set of under 110 patients was enrolled, made up of about 40 with ophthalmopathy and fewer than 60 with stable hyperthyroidism. For independent validation, a separate cohort was made up of 18 to 20 hyperthyroidism patients plus 17 patients who later progressed from hyperthyroidism to ophthalmopathy. T-cell repertoires of thyroid tissue and blood were compared in 5 or 6 hyperthyroidism patients. Following sampling, methimazole starting at 30 mg daily was administered to hyperthyroidism patients, and high-dose intravenous methylprednisolone was administered to ophthalmopathy patients. Broader findings and caveats from the paper: Most of the expanded thyroid clonotypes with a frequency above 0.001 were also detected in blood, and it was suggested that the thyroid immune response may be reflected by blood repertoires. No statistical method was used to set the sample size in advance, and the investigators knew which group each participant was assigned to. In cross-validation, the 13-signature model distinguished ophthalmopathy from stable hyperthyroidism with 85% to 90% sensitivity and almost 83% specificity, and in the test set the corresponding values were about 80% and 75%. In validation, the model predicted ophthalmopathy progression with 55% to 71% sensitivity and around 72% specificity; around twelve predicted patients were CT-confirmed with GO in a median of around 6 months.

For repertoire sequencing, TCR beta CDR3 regions were amplified from RNA transcripts. HTBI primers and the Qiagen OneStep RT-PCR kit were used in a first-round RT-PCR, which was followed by a second-round multiplex PCR, size selection and purification. Libraries were sequenced on an Illumina HiSeq2000 using paired-end 100 bp reads. In the paper's pipeline: Reads were processed with SOAPnuke, discarding reads with adapters, uncalled bases, mean Phred below 15, or no exact constant-primer or identifier match. COPE v1.2.5 was used to merge the high-quality paired reads. Unique nucleotide sequences were defined as clonotypes and aligned to IMGT TRB V, D and J references using MiTCR v1.1. The analysis was limited to V-J combinations with a frequency above 0.0001, which together covered approximately 99% of the repertoires. For each V-J combination, a TCR clonal expansion and chaos score was defined as the ratio of F50 clonal expansion to chaos observed in the TCRdist matrix. Features were reduced by Welch's t-statistics and random forest to over 10 V-J combinations, which fed a naive Bayes classifier. The similarity between thyroid and blood repertoires was quantified using the Morisita-Horn index. Through fastp at Q25 and MiXCR, TCRdb rebuilt clones from the public reads, retaining in-frame beta chains. Duplicate CDR3 protein sequences are folded into a single record with the most common DNA and genes. TCRdb, rather than the study authors, made the V and J calls. For this sample the table gives 650,000 to 900,000 distinct CDR3 sequences, of which roughly 41% were detected only once. Together, the top ten hold 44% of the sample.

This clonotype is a singleton in its sample. The clone's antigen remains unknown. No much larger clone exists at a distance of one base, and base qualities are not known. Support from one read is weak. Trimming leaves V shorter by 6 bases and J shorter by 8 bases, with the junction holding 5 bases beyond the gene matches. The CDR3 goes from the cysteine to the phenylalanine over 13 residues. Just the 39-base CDR3 DNA is kept, in frame starting at base 1. The germline V gene yields SNHLY for CDR1 and FYNNEI for CDR2. Ophthalmopathy patients were characterized by moderately to severely active disease, a Clinical Activity Score of at least 3, a NOSPECS grade of at least 4, and a disease duration under 3 months. Patients with other autoimmune diseases, uncontrolled infections, pregnancy or lactation were excluded. Diagnosis relied on clinical symptoms, serum thyroxine, TRAb, thyroid ultrasound and orbital computed tomography. Ficoll-Paque density gradient centrifugation was used to isolate PBMCs from around 9.1 ml of fresh peripheral blood. Total RNA was extracted with Trizol reagent and quality-checked on an Agilent 2100 Bioanalyzer.

The receptor was derived from an adult man with Graves' ophthalmopathy. The chain is made from TRBV2 and TRBJ2-5; TRBD2 agrees with 11 junctional bases. The sample taken for sequencing was peripheral blood. CDR3 region: CASSFGLAGTQYF. The bases read TGTGCCAGCAGCTTCGGACTAGCGGGTACCCAGTACTTC.